The 32 T cell receptor beta chains reported below all come from one sample, sequenced in a study of CD8+CD57+ T cells in acquired aplastic anemia. It was genomic DNA that served as the template for profiling TCR beta VDJ and CDR3. TCRdb fed the reads into MiXCR, producing one record per CDR3 protein. The top ten hold about 1.8% of the sample, which has some 200,000 distinct CDR3 sequences, approximately 48% seen once. An expansion of CD8+CD57+ cells by flow cytometry had been shown in patients chosen for sequencing. The specimen was sorted CD4+, CD8+, or CD8+CD57+ T cells (not recorded which) from PBMCs. The receptors originated from a human donor with aplastic anemia.

This clonotype was seen ten or more times. The rearrangement uses TRBV19 and TRBJ2-6; 8 positions agree with TRBD1. With V trimmed by 4 bases and J by 0 bases, 14 bases remained unmatched. Per germline, CDR1 LNHDA and CDR2 SQIVND (reference sequence). The CDR3 spans 20 residues. The DNA for the CDR3 is TGTGCCAGTAGTACCCTTCGACAGGGGAGAAAGAGCTCTGGGGCCAACGTCCTGACTTTC. This sequence encodes CASSTLRQGRKSSGANVLTF.

CDR3 protein: CATTTGEFKQPQHF. CDR3 nucleotides: TGTGCCACCACGACAGGGGAGTTTAAGCAGCCCCAGCATTTT. The chain has TRBV10-3 and TRBJ1-5; 8 bases match TRBD1. This CDR3 contains 14 residues. V dropped 10 bases and J dropped 7; count of bases not matched to a gene: 12. From germline, CDR1 is ENHRY and CDR2 SYGVKD.

The chain couples TRBV10-3 to TRBJ2-7; maybe TRBD1 (5 bases). The CDR3 covers 13 residues. Trimming removed 8 bases from V and 5 bases from J, with 16 bases in between. Per the germline V gene, CDR1 is ENHRY and CDR2 is SYGVKD. Written as DNA, the CDR3 is TGTGCCATCCGTATCGTGGGGCCGAACGAGCAGTACTTC. Translating gives CAIRIVGPNEQYF.

The table lists this clonotype with a few counts. V and J are TRBV12-3 or TRBV12-4 and TRBJ1-1; D gene ambiguous. V was cut by 5 bases and J by 5 bases, with 6 bases left in between. This CDR3 comprises 11 residues. The CDR3 DNA sequence: TGTGCCAGCAGTAGCAGGACTGAAGCTTTCTTT. The encoded protein is CASSSRTEAFF.

This sequence joins TRBV19 and TRBJ2-5; TRBD1 might be the D (6 bases). V shed 7 bases and J shed 1 base, with 16 bases lying between them. CDR1 and CDR2 (germline): LNHDA, SQIVND (reference sequence). The CDR3 contains 15 residues. Written as DNA, the CDR3 is TGTGCCAGTACCCTTGGACAGTCGGGCCAAGAGACCCAGTACTTC. Amino acid sequence: CASTLGQSGQETQYF. Supplemented by reference TRBV19 and TRBJ2-5, the full variable domain reads DGGITQSPKYLFRKEGQNVTLSCEQNLNHDAMYWYRQDPGQGLRLIYYSQIVNDFQKGDIAEGYSVSREKKESFPLTVTSAQKNPTAFYLCASTLGQSGQETQYFGPGTRLLVL.

The sample holds many counts of this clonotype. The chain is built from TRBV27 and TRBJ2-3; D could derive from TRBD1 or TRBD2 (5 bases each). Germline V gene sequence: CDR1 MNHEY, CDR2 SMNVEV (reference sequence). V was shortened by 6 bases and J by 5 bases, with 12 bases between the two germline ends. The CDR3 totals 13 residues. DNA for the CDR3: TGTGCCAGCAGCGACGTGGGGGAAGATACGCAGTATTTT. This translates into CASSDVGEDTQYF.

Many counts were recorded for this clonotype. The chain recombines TRBV18 with TRBJ2-7; D ambiguous. CDR1 KGHSH and CDR2 LQKENI come from the germline V gene. The CDR3 is 14 residues long. Trimming removed 2 bases from V and 4 bases from J, with 12 bases in between. CDR3 DNA sequence: TGTGCCAGCTCACCAGTGGGGAACCTGTACGAGCAGTACTTC. Amino acid sequence: CASSPVGNLYEQYF. The entire variable domain, with the rest obtained from reference TRBV18 and TRBJ2-7, is as follows: NAGVMQNPRHLVRRRGQEARLRCSPMKGHSHVYWYRQLPEEGLKFMVYLQKENIIDESGMPKERFSAEFPKEGPSILRIQQVVRGDSAAYFCASSPVGNLYEQYFGPGTRLTVT.

Only a few counts were recorded for this clonotype. This chain uses TRBV4-1 with TRBJ1-3, with unresolved D. The germline gives CDR1 MGHRA, CDR2 YSYEKL. V lost 2 bases and J lost 0, with 11 bases in between. The CDR3 is 16 amino acids. Here the CDR3 reads CASSQPAETSGNTIYF. CDR3 DNA: TGCGCCAGCAGCCAACCCGCGGAAACCTCTGGAAACACCATATATTTT.

Turning to this clonotype: A much larger clonotype is one base distant, so this may be a read error. V usage is TRBV4-1 and J usage is TRBJ2-7; D unresolved. Germline V CDR1 and CDR2: MGHRA, YSYEKL. Trimming shortened V by 2 bases and J by 7 bases, and 24 bases separated the two germline ends. CDR3 size: 17 residues. CDR3 protein: CASSQRNISRDHNEQYF. The CDR3 DNA reads TGCGCCAGCAGCCAAAGAAATATTAGTCGAGATCACAATGAGCAGTACTTC.

Written as DNA, the CDR3 is TGTGCCACCAGTGATTTCCCGCCAGCGGGAGCGGGTGATACGCAGTATTTT. Translated: CATSDFPPAGAGDTQYF. The rearrangement joins TRBV24-1 to TRBJ2-3; TRBD2 matches 8 bases. The CDR3 spans 17 residues. Germline V gene lookup returns CDR1 KGHDR and CDR2 SFDVKD. V lost 1 base to trimming and J lost 6 bases; unmatched junction nucleotides: 11.

This sequence joins TRBV20-1 and TRBJ2-3, with 13 nucleotides matching TRBD2. Germline V gene data show CDR1 as DFQATT and CDR2 as SNEGSKA (reference sequence). The CDR3 contains 17 residues. With V trimmed by 2 bases and J by 0 bases, 5 bases remained unmatched. The CDR3 sequence is CSARSQGLAGSTDTQYF. CDR3 coding DNA: TGCAGTGCTAGATCCCAGGGACTAGCGGGAAGCACAGATACGCAGTATTTT.

This clonotype was seen ten or more times. This rearrangement joins TRBV20-1 to TRBJ1-5, with D possibly being TRBD1 (5 bases). V was shortened by 6 bases and J by 1 base, with 13 bases between the two germline ends. This CDR3 has 14 residues. CDR1 DFQATT and CDR2 SNEGSKA come from the germline V gene (reference sequence). The CDR3 DNA reads TGCAGTGCGAGGGGACCGATAAGCAATCAGCCCCAGCATTTT. This gives the protein CSARGPISNQPQHF.

In its sample, this clonotype was seen once. The chain joins TRBV7-2 to TRBJ2-7; 10 nucleotides line up with TRBD1. Germline V lookup: CDR1 SGHTA, CDR2 FQGNSA. V trimming: 4 bases; J trimming: 6 bases; junction bases outside the gene matches: 6. The CDR3 loop spans 14 amino acids. The DNA of the CDR3 is TGTGCCAGCAGCTCCGACAGGGGGCGAACCGAGCAGTACTTC. Protein product: CASSSDRGRTEQYF.

The sample holds many counts of this clonotype. The rearrangement links TRBV10-3 to TRBJ2-1, with 14 nucleotides matching TRBD2. CDR3 size: 17 residues. Per the germline V gene, CDR1 is ENHRY and CDR2 is SYGVKD. Trimming at V came to 10 bases and at J to 1 base, leaving 9 bases not matched to a gene. The CDR3 reads CATQGTSGRVSYNEQFF. The CDR3 coding sequence is TGTGCCACCCAAGGGACTAGCGGGAGAGTATCCTACAATGAGCAGTTCTTC.

To note about this clonotype: This could be a read error, since a much larger clone is one nucleotide away. This chain joins TRBV5-1 and TRBJ2-1; possible D gene TRBD1, 6 bases. Germline loops: CDR1 SGHRS, CDR2 YFSETQ. CDR3 length: 15 residues. The CDR3 loop reads CASSLDPPGVNEQLF. CDR3 coding DNA: TGCGCCAGCAGCTTGGATCCCCCAGGGGTGAATGAGCAGCTCTTC. Full variable domain (remainder filled in from reference TRBV5-1 and TRBJ2-1): KAGVTQTPRYLIKTRGQQVTLSCSPISGHRSVSWYQQTPGQGLQFLFEYFSETQRNKGNFPGRFSGRQFSNSRSEMNVSTLELGDSALYLCASSLDPPGVNEQLFGPGTRLTVL.

CDR3 nucleotides: TGCGCCAGCAGCGACCAGGCTACTGAAGCTTTCTTT. Translating it yields CASSDQATEAFF. The V gene is TRBV5-1, the J gene TRBJ1-1, with D unclear. CDR3 length equals 12 residues. V dropped 4 bases and J dropped 5 bases, with 9 bases sitting between them. Per the germline V gene, CDR1 is SGHRS and CDR2 is YFSETQ.

The chain couples TRBV6-5 to TRBJ2-6; 7 positions agree with TRBD1. CDR1 is MNHEY and CDR2 is SVGAGI in the germline V gene. The junction had 7 bases not matched to a gene; V was cut back by 4 bases and J by 4 bases. CDR3 length: 16 amino acids. The CDR3 is CASSWGTVTGANVLTF. Written as DNA, the CDR3 is TGTGCCAGCAGTTGGGGGACAGTTACCGGGGCCAACGTCCTGACTTTC.

Details on this clonotype: The junction and the germline gene differ at one end; a read error may be behind it. The chain combines TRBV20-1 with TRBJ2-5; D is undetermined. CDR1 DFQATT and CDR2 SNEGSKA come from the germline V gene (reference sequence). The CDR3 loop spans 13 amino acids. The CDR3 DNA reads as TGCATTGCTAGAGTACCAAACGAGGAGACCCAGTACTTC. It specifies CIARVPNEETQYF.

The chain recombines TRBV5-3 with TRBJ2-7; the D is unclear. TRBV5-3 is labeled an ORF, and its function is uncertain. Trimming cost V 8 bases and J 2 bases, with 14 bases left between them. This CDR3 is built from 13 residues. CDR3 in amino acids: CASSLSNTYEQYF. In DNA form, the CDR3 reads TGTGCCAGCAGTTTATCCAACACCTACGAGCAGTACTTC.

The chain uses TRBV20-1 and TRBJ2-1; 7 bases agree with TRBD2. The V segment lost 0 bases and the J segment 6 bases; nucleotides outside the gene matches: 11. The germline gives CDR1 DFQATT, CDR2 SNEGSKA (reference sequence). The CDR3 totals 16 residues. Here the CDR3 reads CSAREKAGLLLNEQFF. The CDR3 DNA follows: TGCAGTGCTAGAGAAAAAGCGGGATTATTACTCAATGAGCAGTTCTTC.

Here the CDR3 DNA reads TGTGCCATCAGTGAGAAGGCAGGGTACACCGGGGAGCTGTTTTTT. It translates to CAISEKAGYTGELFF. The gene calls are TRBV10-3 and TRBJ2-2; D is possibly TRBD1 (5 bases). The V gene lost 2 bases and the J gene lost 3 bases, with 10 bases spanning the gap. This CDR3 region has 15 residues. CDR1 is ENHRY and CDR2 is SYGVKD in the germline V gene.

In its sample, this clonotype was seen many times. The rearrangement links TRBV12-3 or TRBV12-4 to TRBJ1-4; a possible D gene is TRBD1 (5 bases). Trimming took 3 bases from V and 4 from J, leaving 6 bases between them. The CDR3 is made up of 13 amino acids. CDR3 in DNA: TGTGCCAGCAGTTTGGGGGTTAATGAAAAACTGTTTTTT. Protein product: CASSLGVNEKLFF.

This clonotype was seen ten or more times. The chain recombines TRBV4-1 with TRBJ2-7; TRBD2 matches 12 bases. The CDR3 length is 15 residues. Germline assignment: CDR1 MGHRA and CDR2 YSYEKL. After removal of 4 bases from V and 6 bases from J, the junction contained 7 bases not matched to a gene. The CDR3 protein is CASSRDRTSGAEQYF. The CDR3 DNA sequence: TGCGCCAGCAGCCGCGATCGGACTAGCGGGGCCGAGCAGTACTTC.

This clonotype was observed a single time. This rearrangement joins TRBV10-3 to TRBJ2-3; 7 bases line up with TRBD2. Germline V gene lookup returns CDR1 ENHRY and CDR2 SYGVKD. The CDR3 has 17 amino acids. J was trimmed by 0 bases and V by 0 bases; bases with no gene match: 6. The CDR3 loop is CAISESVGGTSTDTQYF. DNA for the CDR3: TGTGCCATCAGTGAGTCCGTGGGAGGGACTAGCACAGATACGCAGTATTTT.

V is TRBV24-1 and J is TRBJ2-3; D tentatively reads TRBD1 or TRBD2 (6 bases each). Germline V gene sequence: CDR1 KGHDR, CDR2 SFDVKD. V was clipped by 3 bases and J by 0 bases, with 15 bases between them. The CDR3 spans 17 residues. CDR3 amino acids: CATSDPTSGASTDTQYF. In DNA, the CDR3 is TGTGCCACCAGTGATCCGACCTCGGGGGCTAGCACAGATACGCAGTATTTT.

This clonotype has a count of ten or more. The chain couples TRBV11-1 to TRBJ2-5; no definite D call. In germline, CDR1 is SGHAT, CDR2 FQDESV (reference sequence). The ends were cut back, 4 bases at V and 4 bases at J, with 7 bases in the middle. The CDR3 sequence is 12 residues long. This chain's CDR3 is CASSSHSETQYF. CDR3 bases: TGTGCCAGCAGCTCTCATTCAGAGACCCAGTACTTC.

The genes are TRBV19 and TRBJ1-1; TRBD1 agrees at 7 bases. Trimming removed 3 bases from V and 0 bases from J; junction bases left unmatched: 7. Germline V gives CDR1 LNHDA, CDR2 SQIVND (reference sequence). This CDR3 region has 16 residues. The CDR3 DNA is TGTGCCAGTAGTATTGGGGGACAGACATTGAACACTGAAGCTTTCTTT. It codes for CASSIGGQTLNTEAFF. The full variable domain, its missing parts supplied by reference TRBV19 and TRBJ1-1, is DGGITQSPKYLFRKEGQNVTLSCEQNLNHDAMYWYRQDPGQGLRLIYYSQIVNDFQKGDIAEGYSVSREKKESFPLTVTSAQKNPTAFYLCASSIGGQTLNTEAFFGQGTRLTVV.

This chain uses TRBV19 with TRBJ1-3; 9 positions agree with TRBD1. Germline trimming cut 5 bases from V and 4 bases from J; bases unmatched to any gene: 6. The CDR3 totals 15 residues. Germline values: CDR1 LNHDA, CDR2 SQIVND (reference sequence). The DNA of the CDR3 is TGTGCCAGTAGTCGAAGGACAGGGGCAGGAAACACCATATATTTT. Its translation is CASSRRTGAGNTIYF. Complete variable domain (other parts from reference TRBV19 and TRBJ1-3): DGGITQSPKYLFRKEGQNVTLSCEQNLNHDAMYWYRQDPGQGLRLIYYSQIVNDFQKGDIAEGYSVSREKKESFPLTVTSAQKNPTAFYLCASSRRTGAGNTIYFGEGSWLTVV.

The V gene is TRBV29-1, the J gene TRBJ2-7; TRBD1 aligns across 7 bases. J was trimmed by 0 bases and V by 5 bases; bases with no gene match: 4. CDR1 and CDR2 (germline): SQVTM, ANQGSEA. The CDR3 totals 13 residues. Here the CDR3 DNA reads TGCAGCGTTACAGGGGATAGCTCCTACGAGCAGTACTTC. This encodes CSVTGDSSYEQYF.

Note on this clonotype: A much larger clone differs by one base, so this may be a read error. The V gene is TRBV7-9, the J gene TRBJ2-7; D gene uncertain. Germline assignment: CDR1 SEHNR and CDR2 FQNEAQ (reference sequence). The CDR3 is 12 residues long. V lost 5 bases, J lost 0 bases, and 5 bases lay in between. The chain's CDR3 is CASSVTSYEQYF. In DNA, the CDR3 is TGTGCCAGCAGCGTAACCTCCTACGAGCAGTACTTC.

This chain connects TRBV3-1 to TRBJ2-2; maybe TRBD2 (5 bases). Germline V gives CDR1 LGHDT, CDR2 YNNKEL (reference sequence). The CDR3 is 15 amino acids. V lost 1 base to trimming and J lost 4 bases, with 10 bases between them. This CDR3 reads CASSQVGLPTGELFF. The CDR3 DNA follows: TGTGCCAGCAGCCAAGTAGGACTCCCCACCGGGGAGCTGTTTTTT.

This rearrangement joins TRBV2 to TRBJ1-5; no reliable D call. The CDR3 loop spans 14 amino acids. Trimming stripped 4 bases from V and 0 bases from J, with 7 bases between. CDR1 and CDR2 from the germline V gene are SNHLY and FYNNEI. CDR3 nucleotides: TGTGCCAGCAGTGGACGGATTAGCAATCAGCCCCAGCATTTT. Its protein product is CASSGRISNQPQHF.